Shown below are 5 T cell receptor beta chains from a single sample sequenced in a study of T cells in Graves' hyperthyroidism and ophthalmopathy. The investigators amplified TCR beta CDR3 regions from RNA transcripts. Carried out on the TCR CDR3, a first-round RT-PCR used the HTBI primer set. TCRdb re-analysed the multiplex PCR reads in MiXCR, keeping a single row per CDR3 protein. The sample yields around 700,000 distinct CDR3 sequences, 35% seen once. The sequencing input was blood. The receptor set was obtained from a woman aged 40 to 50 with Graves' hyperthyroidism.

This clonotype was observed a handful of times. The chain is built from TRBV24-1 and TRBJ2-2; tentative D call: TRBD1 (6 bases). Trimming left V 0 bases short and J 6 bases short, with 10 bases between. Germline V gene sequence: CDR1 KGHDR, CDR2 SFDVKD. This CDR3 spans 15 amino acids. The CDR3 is CATSDLTGKAGELFF. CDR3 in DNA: TGTGCCACCAGTGATTTGACAGGGAAGGCCGGGGAGCTGTTTTTT.

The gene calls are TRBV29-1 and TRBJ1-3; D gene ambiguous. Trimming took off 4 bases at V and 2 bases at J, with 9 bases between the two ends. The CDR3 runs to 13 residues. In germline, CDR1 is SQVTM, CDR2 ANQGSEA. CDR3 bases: TGCAGCGTTGGGGAGATGGCTGGAAACACCATATATTTT. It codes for CSVGEMAGNTIYF. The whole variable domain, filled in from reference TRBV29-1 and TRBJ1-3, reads SAVISQKPSRDICQRGTSLTIQCQVDSQVTMMFWYRQQPGQSLTLIATANQGSEATYESGFVIDKFPISRPNLTFSTLTVSNMSPEDSSIYLCSVGEMAGNTIYFGEGSWLTVV.

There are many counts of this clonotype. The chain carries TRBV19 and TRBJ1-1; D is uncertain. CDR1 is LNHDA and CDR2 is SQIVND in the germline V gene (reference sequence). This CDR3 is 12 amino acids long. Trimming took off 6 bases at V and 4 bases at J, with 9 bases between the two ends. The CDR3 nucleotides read TGTGCCAGTAGCCGAATGGGCACTGAAGCTTTCTTT. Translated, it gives CASSRMGTEAFF.

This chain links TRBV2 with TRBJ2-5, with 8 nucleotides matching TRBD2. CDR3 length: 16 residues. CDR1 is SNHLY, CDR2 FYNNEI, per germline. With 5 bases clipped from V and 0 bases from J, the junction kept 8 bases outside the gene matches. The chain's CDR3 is CASSSGGTLYQETQYF. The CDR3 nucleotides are TGTGCCAGCAGTTCGGGGGGGACACTGTACCAAGAGACCCAGTACTTC.

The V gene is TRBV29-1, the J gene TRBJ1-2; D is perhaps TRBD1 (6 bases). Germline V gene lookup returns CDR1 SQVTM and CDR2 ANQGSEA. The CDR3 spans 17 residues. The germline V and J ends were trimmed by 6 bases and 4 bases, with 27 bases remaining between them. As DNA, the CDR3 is TGCAGCGTCCGGAGGGGGGGCGCCTCCCTTACGTCCTATGGCTACACCTTC. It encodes CSVRRGGASLTSYGYTF. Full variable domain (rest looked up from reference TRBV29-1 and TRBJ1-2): SAVISQKPSRDICQRGTSLTIQCQVDSQVTMMFWYRQQPGQSLTLIATANQGSEATYESGFVIDKFPISRPNLTFSTLTVSNMSPEDSSIYLCSVRRGGASLTSYGYTFGSGTRLTVV.